This T cell receptor beta chain was retrieved from a study of T cells in Graves' hyperthyroidism and ophthalmopathy. Findings of the study overall: Most thyroid clonotypes expanded above 0.001 appeared in blood too.

This clonotype was seen at least ten times. As yet, its antigen is unknown. Hyperthyroidism patients were newly diagnosed, had disease duration under 2 months, and were aged 18 to 65 years. Those patients with uncontrolled infection, other autoimmune disease, pregnancy or lactation were excluded. Amplified regions were TCR beta CDR3 sequences from RNA transcripts. The HTBI primer set served for first-round RT-PCR of the TCR CDR3. TCRdb processed the multiplex PCR reads anew with MiXCR; each CDR3 protein has one entry. The sample lists about 840,000 distinct CDR3 sequences, roughly 37% occurring once. The receptor's source is a man aged 18-30 years with Graves' hyperthyroidism. The sample was blood.

CDR3 protein: CSVVGTEAFF. The CDR3 DNA reads TGCAGCGTTGTTGGGACAGAAGCTTTCTTT. The chain joins TRBV29-1 to TRBJ1-1, with D possibly being TRBD1 (6 bases). The CDR3 has 10 amino acids. Germline assignment: CDR1 SQVTM and CDR2 ANQGSEA. V gave up 4 bases and J gave up 8 bases, with 8 bases separating them.